The 24 T cell receptor beta chains listed next were all sequenced from one sample in a study of blood T cell repertoires in COVID-19 (dated by TCRdb to about 2020). The library was generated by the immunoSEQ multiplex PCR assay. Sourced from immuneACCESS, this table was stored by TCRdb with only in-frame sequences that have V and J called. A share of the clones is absent; for the studies checked, an unresolved V gene accounts for under half, and the remainder has no known explanation. The sample contains about 36,000 clones, about 83% of them found a single time. The ten largest clones take up 2% of the sample. Sequencing was done on a sample of peripheral blood. Receptor source: a man aged 55 to 70 with active COVID-19.

Judged by abundance, this clone is medium-sized. The J gene is TRBJ2-1, the V gene TRBV18, with 11 bases aligning to TRBD1. Losses at the gene ends were 3 bases for V and 8 bases for J; bases not matched to a gene: 12. This CDR3 has 17 amino acids. Germline values: CDR1 KGHSH, CDR2 LQKENI. CDR3 in amino acids: CASSPKAGQGAIYEQFF. The CDR3, as DNA: TGTGCCAGCTCACCCAAAGCCGGACAGGGGGCTATCTATGAGCAGTTCTTC.

The chain has TRBV30 and TRBJ2-3, with D possibly TRBD1 on 6 matching bases. Between the trimmed V and J ends, which lost 0 bases and 1 base, there was a span of 8 bases. CDR1 GTSNPN and CDR2 SVGIG come from the germline V gene (reference sequence). The CDR3 loop spans 14 amino acids. This CDR3 reads CAWSVGGGTDTQYF. Here the CDR3 DNA reads TGTGCCTGGAGTGTAGGGGGTGGCACAGATACGCAGTATTTT.

The rearrangement uses TRBV18 and TRBJ1-2; 9 nucleotides match TRBD1. CDR3 length equals 15 residues. Trimming removed 0 bases from V and 4 bases from J; junction bases left unmatched: 3. CDR1 is KGHSH, CDR2 LQKENI, per germline. This chain's CDR3 is CASSPPTGGGYGYTF. The DNA of the CDR3 is TGTGCCAGCTCACCACCGACAGGGGGTGGCTATGGCTACACCTTC.

The chain recombines TRBV9 with TRBJ2-1; 10 bases are a match to TRBD2. With 0 bases clipped from V and 7 bases from J, the junction kept 4 bases outside the gene matches. The CDR3 runs 15 residues. Germline V lookup: CDR1 SGDLS, CDR2 YYNGEE. CDR3 nucleotides: TGTGCCAGCAGCGTAGGGGCTAGCGGGGGAAATGAGCAGTTCTTC. Amino acid sequence: CASSVGASGGNEQFF.

This clone was counted only a few times. The chain links TRBV2 to TRBJ1-2; D call uncertain. The CDR3 contains 13 residues. V dropped 2 bases and J dropped 3 bases, with 7 bases sitting between them. Germline assignment: CDR1 SNHLY and CDR2 FYNNEI. The CDR3 nucleotides read TGTGCCAGCAGTGAACAGGCCTACTATGGCTACACCTTC. Translated, it gives CASSEQAYYGYTF.

The chain has TRBV25-1 and TRBJ2-4; D gene ambiguous. The CDR3 loop spans 14 amino acids. Germline values: CDR1 MGHDK, CDR2 SYGVNS. Deletions cut 9 bases from V and 6 bases from J, with 18 bases between. CDR3 region: CASVAGGMSNIQYF. CDR3 sequence (DNA): TGTGCCAGTGTAGCTGGCGGAATGTCAAACATTCAGTACTTC. The full variable domain, rest sourced from reference TRBV25-1 and TRBJ2-4, is EADIYQTPRYLVIGTGKKITLECSQTMGHDKMYWYQQDPGMELHLIHYSYGVNSTEKGDLSSESTVSRIRTEHFPLTLESARPSHTSQYLCASVAGGMSNIQYFGAGTRLSVL.

V gene TRBV24-1 combines with J gene TRBJ1-2, with D uncertain. The germline V gene encodes CDR1 KGHDR and CDR2 SFDVKD. Trimming removed 4 bases from V and 1 base from J, with 15 bases in between. The CDR3 contains 16 residues. In DNA form, the CDR3 reads TGTGCCACCAGTGAATCGAATGAGGGTTTTAACTATGGCTACACCTTC. This gives the protein CATSESNEGFNYGYTF.

J is TRBJ1-4 and V is TRBV28, with 9 nucleotides matching TRBD1. Germline CDR1 and CDR2: MDHEN and SYDVKM. The CDR3 totals 15 residues. V trimming: 6 bases; J trimming: 3 bases; junction bases outside the gene matches: 5. The CDR3 sequence: CASSLQGAANEKLFF. DNA for the CDR3: TGTGCCAGCAGCCTACAGGGGGCGGCTAATGAAAAACTGTTTTTT.

The chain links TRBV3-1 (or the pseudogene TRBV3-2) to TRBJ2-5; D perhaps matches TRBD2 (6 bases). Germline CDR1 reads LGHDT; CDR2 reads YNNKEL (reference sequence). This CDR3 spans 12 amino acids. Between the trimmed V and J ends, which lost 4 bases and 7 bases, there was a span of 10 bases. The CDR3 is CASSPAGGTQYF. CDR3 bases: TGTGCCAGCAGCCCCGCCGGGGGGACCCAGTACTTC.

This clone was recorded once. CDR3 sequence reads: CASSPLAASSYNEQFF. DNA for the CDR3: TGCGCCAGCAGCCCTCTAGCGGCTAGCTCCTACAATGAGCAGTTCTTC. The chain has TRBV5-1 and TRBJ2-1, with 7 bases matching TRBD2. Germline-derived CDR1 and CDR2 are SGHRS and YFSETQ. There are 16 residues in the CDR3. With V trimmed by 4 bases and J by 0 bases, 7 bases remained unmatched.

The rearrangement uses TRBV30 and TRBJ1-2; 7 bases fit TRBD1. Trimming took 7 bases from V and 4 from J; bases not matched to a gene: 9. From germline, CDR1 is GTSNPN and CDR2 SVGIG (reference sequence). CDR3 length: 13 residues. CDR3 amino acids: CAFGRDRPYGYTF. The CDR3 nucleotides are TGTGCCTTCGGACGGGACAGACCCTATGGCTACACCTTC.

The V gene is TRBV28, the J gene TRBJ1-5; 9 nucleotides agree with TRBD1. Trimming cost V 3 bases and J 6 bases; bases outside gene matches: 3. This CDR3 contains 14 residues. Germline loops: CDR1 MDHEN, CDR2 SYDVKM. The CDR3 DNA follows: TGTGCCAGCAGTTTGGGACAGGGTACTCAGCCCCAGCATTTT. Translated, it gives CASSLGQGTQPQHF.

The chain has TRBV12-3 or TRBV12-4 and TRBJ2-2, with unresolved D. This CDR3 has 12 residues. Trimming left V 5 bases short and J 5 bases short, with 6 bases between. The CDR3 sequence is CASSEMTGELFF. The DNA for the CDR3 is TGTGCCAGCAGTGAGATGACCGGGGAGCTGTTTTTT.

The J gene is TRBJ2-6, the V gene TRBV2; weak D call: TRBD1 (6 bases). The CDR3 spans 17 residues. Germline values: CDR1 SNHLY, CDR2 FYNNEI. V was clipped by 8 bases and J by 0 bases, with 17 bases between them. The DNA of the CDR3 is TGTGCCAGCCGTCGGGACAACAGCATCTCTGGGGCCAACGTCCTGACTTTC. Translated: CASRRDNSISGANVLTF.

The J gene is TRBJ2-1, the V gene TRBV29-1, with D uncertain. There are 14 residues in the CDR3. The germline V and J ends were trimmed by 3 bases and 8 bases, with 17 bases remaining between them. Germline CDR1 reads SQVTM; CDR2 reads ANQGSEA. CDR3 DNA: TGCAGCGTTGAGGGCAGGTCGAGCTCCTATGAGCAGTTCTTC. Translation gives CSVEGRSSSYEQFF.

The rearrangement uses TRBV11-2 and TRBJ2-5, with TRBD1 identical over 7 bases. In germline, CDR1 is SGHAT, CDR2 FQNNGV. This CDR3 has 13 amino acids. The V gene end was trimmed by 3 bases and the J gene end by 4 bases; junction bases not matched to a gene: 2. The CDR3: CASSLTGRETQYF. The DNA for the CDR3 is TGTGCCAGCAGCTTGACAGGGAGAGAGACCCAGTACTTC.

The chain joins TRBV4-1 to TRBJ2-7, with D perhaps TRBD1 (6 bases). The CDR3 consists of 18 residues. Germline-derived CDR1 and CDR2 are MGHRA and YSYEKL. Trimming took off 0 bases at V and 5 bases at J, with 23 bases between the two ends. CDR3 coding DNA: TGCGCCAGCAGCCAAGAAAGAGGGGGAGTGACCTCCAGGGACGAGCAGTACTTC. Protein: CASSQERGGVTSRDEQYF.

The V gene is TRBV4-1, the J gene TRBJ2-7; TRBD2 matches at 9 bases. The CDR3 length is 15 residues. V lost 0 bases, J lost 4 bases, and 4 bases stayed unmatched. Germline V gene data show CDR1 as MGHRA and CDR2 as YSYEKL. The CDR3 here is CASSQEASGAYEQYF. DNA for the CDR3: TGCGCCAGCAGCCAAGAGGCTAGCGGGGCATACGAGCAGTACTTC.

The genes are TRBV28 and TRBJ1-2; TRBD1 might be the D (6 bases). The CDR3 has 15 residues. Germline CDR1 is MDHEN and CDR2 is SYDVKM. The V and J ends lost 3 bases and 4 bases respectively, with 15 bases between them. The CDR3 nucleotides are TGTGCCAGCAGTTTGGCAGGGGATACGGCCTATGGCTACACCTTC. Its translation: CASSLAGDTAYGYTF.

The V call is TRBV6-5, the J call TRBJ2-1, with D hard to call. The CDR3 is made up of 14 amino acids. Trimming cost V 0 bases and J 4 bases, with 7 bases left between them. Per germline, CDR1 MNHEY and CDR2 SVGAGI. The CDR3 nucleotides are TGTGCCAGCAGTTACTCGTTACAATACAATGAGCAGTTCTTC. Translated, it gives CASSYSLQYNEQFF.

V is TRBV29-1 and J is TRBJ2-5; no firm D call. Per germline, CDR1 SQVTM and CDR2 ANQGSEA. V lost 6 bases to trimming and J lost 4 bases, with 9 bases between them. The CDR3 loop spans 11 amino acids. Here the CDR3 reads CSVAVGETQYF. Here the CDR3 DNA reads TGCAGCGTGGCGGTGGGAGAGACCCAGTACTTC.

The genes are TRBV18 and TRBJ2-6, with a possible D match to TRBD1 (6 bases). Between the trimmed V and J ends, which lost 5 bases and 0 bases, there was a span of 8 bases. Germline CDR1 reads KGHSH; CDR2 reads LQKENI. The CDR3 loop spans 15 amino acids. The CDR3 nucleotides read TGTGCCAGCTCATCGACAGGCTCTGGGGCCAACGTCCTGACTTTC. Translating gives CASSSTGSGANVLTF. Using reference TRBV18 and TRBJ2-6 for the parts outside the CDR3, the full variable domain is NAGVMQNPRHLVRRRGQEARLRCSPMKGHSHVYWYRQLPEEGLKFMVYLQKENIIDESGMPKERFSAEFPKEGPSILRIQQVVRGDSAAYFCASSSTGSGANVLTFGAGSRLTVL.

The chain uses TRBV28 and TRBJ2-1; a weak D match, TRBD1 (6 bases). The V end was cut by 7 bases, the J end by 2 bases, with 12 bases between. The CDR3 covers 14 residues. The germline V gene encodes CDR1 MDHEN and CDR2 SYDVKM. The chain's CDR3 is CASMEDSTYNEQFF. The CDR3 bases are TGTGCCAGCATGGAGGACAGCACCTACAATGAGCAGTTCTTC.

The V and J genes are TRBV2 and TRBJ1-1, with TRBD1 identical over 8 bases. J gave up 5 bases and V 10 bases, and 9 bases lay outside the gene matches. The CDR3 totals 13 residues. CDR1 is SNHLY and CDR2 is FYNNEI in the germline V gene. The CDR3 DNA is TGTGCCACCAGCAGGGGGCTCAGAACTGAAGCTTTCTTT. Encoded protein: CATSRGLRTEAFF.